This T cell receptor beta chain comes out of a study of cytomegalovirus exposure and HLA in healthy donors. The primer mix had 60 Vbeta and 13 Jbeta primers. The method was immunoSEQ multiplex PCR; TCRdb's version includes in-frame clones alone and lacks a portion of them. The table lists 130,000 or so clones, roughly 8.8% of them singletons. The CDR3 covers 13 residues. Per the germline V gene, CDR1 is MNHNS and CDR2 is SASEGT. With 1 base removed from V and 8 bases from J, the gap between germline ends came to 11 bases. Sequenced: PBMCs. This clonotype was obtained from a woman in her forties in good health and CMV-seropositive. The rearrangement links TRBV6-1 to TRBJ1-2; perhaps TRBD1 as D (6 bases). The chain's CDR3 is CASSEVGGWGYTF. The DNA of the CDR3 is TGTGCCAGCAGTGAAGTTGGGGGCTGGGGCTACACCTTC.